The clone carrying this T cell receptor beta chain was observed once. Sequenced by immunoSEQ multiplex PCR; TCRdb stores in-frame clones only, minus some. The data hold 110,000 to 150,000 clones, with about 80% observed a single time. There are 14 residues in the CDR3. V was trimmed by 6 bases and J by 1 base, leaving 13 bases between them. Per germline, CDR1 SGHRS and CDR2 YFSETQ. The sample comes from a study of blood T cell repertoires in COVID-19. The overall study: T cells, B-cell-depleted T cells, or PBMCs supplied cDNA or gDNA.

J is TRBJ1-1 and V is TRBV5-1; D may be TRBD1 (5 bases). The specimen was peripheral blood. This receptor was identified in a woman at least 80 years old with acute or convalescent COVID-19. The CDR3 spells CASNLGGGNTEAFF. The CDR3 DNA sequence: TGCGCCAGCAACCTGGGGGGAGGGAACACTGAAGCTTTCTTT.